These 23 T cell receptor beta chains originate from one sample sequenced in a study of shared clonotypes between healthy human individuals. Terminally differentiated effector memory CD45RA+ cells were excluded from the naive CD8 cells, which were CD45RO-negative and positively selected for CCR7. TCRdb's table, derived via immunoSEQ multiplex PCR, lists solely in-frame clones and lacks some. The top ten clones hold 1.5% to 2% of a sample with approximately 2,200,000 clones, approximately 94% of them seen once. Sequenced: naive CD8+ T cells from PBMCs. The receptor set was obtained from a man in his late teens or twenties in good health. Some clones in this sample may be carry-over from other donors' samples.

The genes are TRBV5-1 and TRBJ2-5; 11 nucleotides agree with TRBD2. CDR1 and CDR2 (germline): SGHRS, YFSETQ. V was pared by 4 bases and J by 0 bases, with 5 bases of the junction left unmatched. The CDR3 covers 16 residues. CDR3 loop: CASSLRGLADQETQYF. The CDR3 DNA follows: TGCGCCAGCAGCCTCCGGGGACTAGCGGACCAAGAGACCCAGTACTTC.

This rearrangement joins TRBV19 to TRBJ2-1; 11 positions agree with TRBD2. The V gene's germline CDR1 is LNHDA and CDR2 SQIVND (reference sequence). J lost 0 bases, V lost 6 bases, and 13 bases had no gene match. The CDR3 covers 19 residues. CDR3 region: CASRTKGLAGLSSYNEQFF. The CDR3, as DNA: TGTGCCAGTAGGACAAAAGGACTAGCGGGCCTTAGCTCCTACAATGAGCAGTTCTTC.

The rearrangement uses TRBV7-8 and TRBJ2-7; weak D call: TRBD2 (6 bases). V lost 5 bases and J lost 5, with 16 bases in between. In germline, CDR1 is SGHVS, CDR2 FQNEAQ. The CDR3 runs 14 residues. The CDR3 nucleotides are TGTGCCAGCAGCCCGCGCGACGGACTAAACGAGCAGTACTTC. Translated, it gives CASSPRDGLNEQYF.

The V and J genes are TRBV28 and TRBJ2-1; 13 bases are a match to TRBD2. Looked up from germline, CDR1 is MDHEN and CDR2 is SYDVKM. The CDR3 sequence is 16 residues long. V dropped 8 bases and J dropped 8; count of bases not matched to a gene: 12. CDR3 bases: TGTGCCAGCTCCCCCCCTGGGACTAGCGGGATACATGAGCAGTTCTTC. Amino acid sequence: CASSPPGTSGIHEQFF.

Points on this clone: Other DNA sequences of this sample code for an identical CDR3. The chain joins TRBV11-2 to TRBJ2-7; no clear D gene. Trimming stripped 4 bases from V and 2 bases from J, with 6 bases between. This CDR3 contains 12 residues. Germline CDR1 and CDR2: SGHAT and FQNNGV. The CDR3 nucleotides are TGTGCCAGCAGCTGGGGAACCTACGAGCAGTACTTC. Its translation is CASSWGTYEQYF.

CDR3 sequence reads: CASSHSGTGVNEQFF. The CDR3 nucleotides read TGTGCCAGCAGTCATTCCGGGACAGGGGTCAATGAGCAGTTCTTC. This chain connects TRBV27 to TRBJ2-1, with TRBD1 identical over 10 bases. The CDR3 runs to 15 residues. In germline, CDR1 is MNHEY, CDR2 SMNVEV (reference sequence). Germline trimming cut 5 bases from V and 6 bases from J; bases unmatched to any gene: 7.

The CDR3 nucleotides are TGTGCCACCAGCATAATGACTAGCGCCCACGAGCAGTACTTC. This encodes CATSIMTSAHEQYF. The chain carries TRBV15 and TRBJ2-7; TRBD2 aligns across 8 bases. Germline trimming cut 4 bases from V and 5 bases from J; bases unmatched to any gene: 7. The CDR3 spans 14 residues. Germline V CDR1 and CDR2: LNHNV, YYDKDF (reference sequence).

This clone was seen just once. The rearrangement uses TRBV28 and TRBJ1-1, with D possibly TRBD1 on 5 matching bases. V was trimmed by 8 bases and J by 1 base, leaving 14 bases between them. The CDR3 length is 14 residues. Germline CDR1 reads MDHEN; CDR2 reads SYDVKM. The CDR3 is CASVFGAGNTEAFF. The DNA for the CDR3 is TGTGCCAGCGTTTTCGGGGCAGGGAACACTGAAGCTTTCTTT. Complete variable domain (other parts from reference TRBV28 and TRBJ1-1): DVKVTQSSRYLVKRTGEKVFLECVQDMDHENMFWYRQDPGLGLRLIYFSYDVKMKEKGDIPEGYSVSREKKERFSLILESASTNQTSMYLCASVFGAGNTEAFFGQGTRLTVV.

The gene calls are TRBV7-8 and TRBJ2-7; TRBD1 matches at 9 bases. V lost 4 bases to trimming and J lost 1 base; unmatched junction nucleotides: 5. The CDR3 is made up of 15 amino acids. CDR1 and CDR2 from the germline V gene are SGHVS and FQNEAQ. The DNA of the CDR3 is TGTGCCAGCAGCTCTAGACAGGGGGGTTCCTACGAGCAGTACTTC. Residues: CASSSRQGGSYEQYF. Drawing the rest from reference TRBV7-8 and TRBJ2-7, the complete variable domain is GAGVSQSPRYKVAKRGQDVALRCDPISGHVSLFWYQQALGQGPEFLTYFQNEAQLDKSGLPSDRFFAERPEGSVSTLKIQRTQQEDSAVYLCASSSRQGGSYEQYFGPGTRLTVT.

The chain links TRBV7-9 to TRBJ2-1; possibly TRBD2 for D (6 bases). The CDR3 runs to 16 residues. Per the germline V gene, CDR1 is SEHNR and CDR2 is FQNEAQ (reference sequence). The ends were cut back, 5 bases at V and 0 bases at J, with 14 bases in the middle. CDR3 sequence (DNA): TGTGCCAGCAGCCTAATAGCGGTAAGCTCCTACAATGAGCAGTTCTTC. Translating it yields CASSLIAVSSYNEQFF.

The rearrangement uses TRBV7-9 and TRBJ1-2; 9 bases align to TRBD1. The length of the CDR3 is 16 residues. The germline V gene encodes CDR1 SEHNR and CDR2 FQNEAQ (reference sequence). J lost 2 bases, V lost 3 bases, and 7 bases had no gene match. CDR3 amino acids: CASSFPQGATNYGYTF. The CDR3 DNA reads as TGTGCCAGCAGCTTTCCACAGGGGGCGACAAACTATGGCTACACCTTC.

This chain connects TRBV27 to TRBJ1-1, with no clear D. Germline CDR1 is MNHEY and CDR2 is SMNVEV (reference sequence). CDR3 size: 13 residues. V was clipped by 2 bases and J by 5 bases, with 9 bases between them. The CDR3 region has the DNA TGTGCCAGCAGTTTAAGGTGGGGTACTGAAGCTTTCTTT. It codes for CASSLRWGTEAFF.

This clone is a singleton in its sample. The rearrangement joins TRBV6-6 to TRBJ2-5; TRBD2 aligns across 12 bases. The CDR3 is 15 residues long. Per the germline V gene, CDR1 is MNHNY and CDR2 is SVGAGI (reference sequence). The ends lost 4 bases at V and 5 bases at J; junction bases unmatched: 5. The DNA for the CDR3 is TGTGCCAGCAGTTCACTAGCGGGAGGTTTGGAGACCCAGTACTTC. Its translation: CASSSLAGGLETQYF.

In nucleotides, the CDR3 is TGTGCCAGCAGCTTAGGCCCCCTAGGGAACGAGCAGTACTTC. Protein product: CASSLGPLGNEQYF. This chain uses TRBV7-2 with TRBJ2-7; D not certain. V was cut by 1 base and J by 5 bases, with 12 bases left in between. This CDR3 has 14 amino acids. The germline CDR1 and CDR2 sequences are SGHTA and FQGNSA. Looking up the rest from reference TRBV7-2 and TRBJ2-7 gives the full variable domain: GAGVSQSPSNKVTEKGKDVELRCDPISGHTALYWYRQSLGQGLEFLIYFQGNSAPDKSGLPSDRFSAERTGGSVSTLTIQRTQQEDSAVYLCASSLGPLGNEQYFGPGTRLTVT.

The sample holds one count of this clone. The chain employs TRBV12-5 and TRBJ2-1, with D perhaps TRBD2 (6 bases). The germline V gene encodes CDR1 LGHNT and CDR2 FRNRAP. This CDR3 has 12 amino acids. V was trimmed by 3 bases and J by 9 bases, leaving 9 bases between them. The CDR3 region is CASGFGLTEQFF. In nucleotides, the CDR3 is TGTGCTAGTGGTTTCGGACTAACTGAGCAGTTCTTC.

Notes on this clone: The sample has other DNA sequences that encode this CDR3 too. The V gene is TRBV9, the J gene TRBJ1-5; no clear D. With 0 bases removed from V and 0 bases from J, the gap between germline ends came to 7 bases. The germline V gene has CDR1 SGDLS and CDR2 YYNGEE. CDR3 length: 15 amino acids. Here the CDR3 DNA reads TGTGCCAGCAGCGTAGGAGGGTATAGCAATCAGCCCCAGCATTTT. Translation: CASSVGGYSNQPQHF.

This sequence joins TRBV5-6 and TRBJ1-1; perhaps TRBD1 as D (5 bases). CDR3 size: 14 residues. From germline, CDR1 is SGHDT and CDR2 YYEEEE. Trimming left V 2 bases short and J 5 bases short, with 13 bases between. The CDR3 protein is CASSFGGGETEAFF. The CDR3 nucleotides are TGTGCCAGCAGCTTCGGGGGAGGGGAAACTGAAGCTTTCTTT.

This clone was observed a single time. J is TRBJ2-5 and V is TRBV7-2; TRBD1 is a possible D gene (6 bases). The ends were cut back, 2 bases at V and 2 bases at J, with 12 bases in the middle. This CDR3 contains 15 residues. Germline CDR1 and CDR2: SGHTA and FQGNSA. CDR3 loop: CASSLILGQQETQYF. The CDR3 bases are TGTGCCAGCAGCTTAATTCTTGGACAGCAAGAGACCCAGTACTTC.

With regard to this clone: Other DNA sequences of this sample code for an identical CDR3. The gene calls are TRBV19 and TRBJ2-1, with a weak D call TRBD2 (5 bases). The V gene lost 1 base and the J gene lost 4 bases, with 8 bases spanning the gap. The CDR3 loop spans 14 amino acids. The germline gives CDR1 LNHDA, CDR2 SQIVND (reference sequence). The CDR3 loop is CASSIGLSYNEQFF. Here the CDR3 DNA reads TGTGCCAGTAGTATAGGACTATCGTACAATGAGCAGTTCTTC.

CDR3 amino acids: CASSGPGQRTYEQYF. The CDR3 DNA follows: TGTGCCAGCAGCGGACCGGGACAGAGAACCTACGAGCAGTACTTC. The rearrangement joins TRBV9 to TRBJ2-7; 7 nucleotides line up with TRBD1. CDR1 SGDLS and CDR2 YYNGEE come from the germline V gene. The V and J ends lost 3 bases and 2 bases, in that order; junction bases with no gene match: 8. There are 15 residues in the CDR3.

About this clone itself: Within the sample, other DNA sequences also encode this same CDR3. This sequence joins TRBV19 and TRBJ1-5; D call uncertain. With 3 bases removed from V and 2 bases from J, the gap between germline ends came to 8 bases. Germline CDR1 is LNHDA and CDR2 is SQIVND (reference sequence). The CDR3 extends over 14 amino acids. In DNA, the CDR3 is TGTGCCAGTAGTATTGTTCCCGGCAATCAGCCCCAGCATTTT. Translated: CASSIVPGNQPQHF.

The rearrangement uses TRBV13 and TRBJ2-7; D not certain. Deletions cut 2 bases from V and 7 bases from J, with 15 bases between. This CDR3 comprises 14 residues. Germline CDR1 reads PRHDT; CDR2 reads FYEKMQ (reference sequence). CDR3: CASSLQESAREQYF. CDR3 nucleotide sequence: TGTGCCAGCAGCTTACAGGAGTCGGCTAGAGAGCAGTACTTC.

This chain connects TRBV28 to TRBJ2-7; 9 bases agree with TRBD1. Per the germline V gene, CDR1 is MDHEN and CDR2 is SYDVKM. The CDR3 is 17 amino acids. J gave up 2 bases and V 4 bases, and 12 bases lay outside the gene matches. The CDR3 region has the DNA TGTGCCAGCAGTTCCATTCTCGGACAGGGGCGTCCCTACGAGCAGTACTTC. This encodes CASSSILGQGRPYEQYF.